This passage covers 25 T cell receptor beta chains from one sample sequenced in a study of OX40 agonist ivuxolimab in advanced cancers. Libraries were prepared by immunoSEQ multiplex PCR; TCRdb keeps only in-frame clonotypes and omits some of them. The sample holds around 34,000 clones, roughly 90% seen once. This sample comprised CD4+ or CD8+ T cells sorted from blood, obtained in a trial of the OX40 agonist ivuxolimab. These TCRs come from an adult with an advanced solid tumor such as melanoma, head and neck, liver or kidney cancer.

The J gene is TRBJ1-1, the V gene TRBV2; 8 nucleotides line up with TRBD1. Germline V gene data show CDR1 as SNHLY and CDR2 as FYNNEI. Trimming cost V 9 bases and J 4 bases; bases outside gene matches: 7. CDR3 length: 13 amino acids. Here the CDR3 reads CARQGVEGTEAFF. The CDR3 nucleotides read TGTGCCAGACAGGGGGTAGAGGGCACTGAAGCTTTCTTT.

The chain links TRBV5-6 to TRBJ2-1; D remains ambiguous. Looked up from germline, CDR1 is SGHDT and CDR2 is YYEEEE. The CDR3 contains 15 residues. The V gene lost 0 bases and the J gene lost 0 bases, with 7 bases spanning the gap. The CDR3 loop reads CASSLGRNSYNEQFF. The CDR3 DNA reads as TGTGCCAGCAGCTTGGGCAGAAACTCCTACAATGAGCAGTTCTTC.

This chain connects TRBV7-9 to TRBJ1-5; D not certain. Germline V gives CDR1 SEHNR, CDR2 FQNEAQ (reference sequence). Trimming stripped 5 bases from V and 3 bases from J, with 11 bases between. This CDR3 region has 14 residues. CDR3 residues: CASSLWTDNQPQHF. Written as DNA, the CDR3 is TGTGCCAGCAGCCTGTGGACTGACAATCAGCCCCAGCATTTT. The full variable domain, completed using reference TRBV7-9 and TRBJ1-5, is DTGVSQNPRHKITKRGQNVTFRCDPISEHNRLYWYRQTLGQGPEFLTYFQNEAQLEKSRLLSDRFSAERPKGSFSTLEIQRTEQGDSAMYLCASSLWTDNQPQHFGDGTRLSIL.

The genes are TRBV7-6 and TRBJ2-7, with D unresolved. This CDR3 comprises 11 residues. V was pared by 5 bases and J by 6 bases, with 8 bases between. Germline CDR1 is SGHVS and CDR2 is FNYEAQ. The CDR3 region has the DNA TGTGCCAGCAGCATGAGTGGCGAGCAGTACTTC. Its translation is CASSMSGEQYF.

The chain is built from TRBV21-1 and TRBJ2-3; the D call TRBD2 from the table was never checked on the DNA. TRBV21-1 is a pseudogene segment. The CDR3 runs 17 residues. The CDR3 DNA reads TGTGCCAGCAGCTTCCGACTTATCCCCGGTTTGGGTGGTACGCAGTATTTT. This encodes CASSFRLIPGLGGTQYF.

DNA for the CDR3: TGTGCCAGCAGCCCGGAGGACGGAAATCAGCCCCAGCATTTT. Translated, it gives CASSPEDGNQPQHF. V gene TRBV9 combines with J gene TRBJ1-5; D not resolved. Between the trimmed V and J ends, which lost 4 bases and 4 bases, there was a span of 12 bases. CDR1 and CDR2 from the germline V gene are SGDLS and YYNGEE. The CDR3 runs 14 residues.

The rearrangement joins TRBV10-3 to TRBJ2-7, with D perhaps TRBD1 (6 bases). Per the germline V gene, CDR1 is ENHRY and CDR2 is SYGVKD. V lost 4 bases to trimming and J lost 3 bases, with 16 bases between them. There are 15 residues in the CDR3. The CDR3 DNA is TGTGCCATCAGTGCCGATCCGGGACAAGGCTACGAGCAGTACTTC. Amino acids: CAISADPGQGYEQYF.

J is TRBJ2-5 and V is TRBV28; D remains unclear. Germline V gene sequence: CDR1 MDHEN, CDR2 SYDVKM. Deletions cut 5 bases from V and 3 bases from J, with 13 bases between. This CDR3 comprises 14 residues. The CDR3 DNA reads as TGTGCCAGCAGTACGACATCACGAAAAGAGACCCAGTACTTC. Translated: CASSTTSRKETQYF.

The CDR3 sequence: CASSDAELFF. CDR3 DNA sequence: TGTGCCAGCAGTGACGCGGAACTGTTTTTT. The chain couples TRBV6-1 to TRBJ1-4; D call uncertain. Germline CDR1 reads MNHNS; CDR2 reads SASEGT. V lost 3 bases to trimming and J lost 12 bases, with 5 bases between them. The CDR3 totals 10 residues.

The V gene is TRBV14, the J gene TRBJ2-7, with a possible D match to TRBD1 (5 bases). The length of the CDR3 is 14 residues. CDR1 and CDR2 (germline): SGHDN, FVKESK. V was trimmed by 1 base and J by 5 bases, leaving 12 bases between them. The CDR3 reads CASSQVLTVHEQYF. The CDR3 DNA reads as TGTGCCAGCAGCCAAGTGTTGACAGTCCACGAGCAGTACTTC. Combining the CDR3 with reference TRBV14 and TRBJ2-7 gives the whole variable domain EAGVTQFPSHSVIEKGQTVTLRCDPISGHDNLYWYRRVMGKEIKFLLHFVKESKQDESGMPNNRFLAERTGGTYSTLKVQPAELEDSGVYFCASSQVLTVHEQYFGPGTRLTVT.

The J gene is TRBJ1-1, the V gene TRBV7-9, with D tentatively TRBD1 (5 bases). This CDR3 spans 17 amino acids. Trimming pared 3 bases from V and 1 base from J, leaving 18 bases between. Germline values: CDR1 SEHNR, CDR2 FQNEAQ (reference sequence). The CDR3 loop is CASSFPGKTEGNTEAFF. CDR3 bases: TGTGCCAGCAGCTTTCCCGGCAAGACAGAGGGGAACACTGAAGCTTTCTTT.

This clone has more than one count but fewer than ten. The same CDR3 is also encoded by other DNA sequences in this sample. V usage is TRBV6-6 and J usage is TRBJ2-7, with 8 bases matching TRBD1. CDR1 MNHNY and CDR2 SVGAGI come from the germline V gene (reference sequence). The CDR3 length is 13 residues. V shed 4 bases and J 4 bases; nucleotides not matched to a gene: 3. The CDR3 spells CASSSGGTYEQYF. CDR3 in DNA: TGTGCCAGCAGTTCAGGGGGCACTTACGAGCAGTACTTC.

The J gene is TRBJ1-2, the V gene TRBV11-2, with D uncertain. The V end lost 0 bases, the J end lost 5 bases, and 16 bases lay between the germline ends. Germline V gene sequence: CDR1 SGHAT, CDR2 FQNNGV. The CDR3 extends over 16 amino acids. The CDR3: CASSLDGLAQSYGYTF. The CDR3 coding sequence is TGTGCCAGCAGCTTAGACGGACTAGCCCAGTCTTATGGCTACACCTTC.

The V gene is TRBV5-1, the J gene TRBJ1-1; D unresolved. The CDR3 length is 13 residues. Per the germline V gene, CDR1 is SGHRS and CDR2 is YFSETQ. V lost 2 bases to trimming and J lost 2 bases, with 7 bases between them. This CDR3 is CASSFIDNTEAFF. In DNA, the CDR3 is TGCGCCAGCAGCTTCATCGATAACACTGAAGCTTTCTTT.

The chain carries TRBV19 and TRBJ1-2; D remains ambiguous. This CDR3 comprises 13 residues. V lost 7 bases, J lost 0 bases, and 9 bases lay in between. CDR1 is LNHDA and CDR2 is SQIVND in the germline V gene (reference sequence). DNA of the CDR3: TGTGCCAGTATGCAGGAAGCTAACTATGGCTACACCTTC. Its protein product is CASMQEANYGYTF. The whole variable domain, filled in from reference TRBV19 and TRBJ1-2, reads DGGITQSPKYLFRKEGQNVTLSCEQNLNHDAMYWYRQDPGQGLRLIYYSQIVNDFQKGDIAEGYSVSREKKESFPLTVTSAQKNPTAFYLCASMQEANYGYTFGSGTRLTVV.

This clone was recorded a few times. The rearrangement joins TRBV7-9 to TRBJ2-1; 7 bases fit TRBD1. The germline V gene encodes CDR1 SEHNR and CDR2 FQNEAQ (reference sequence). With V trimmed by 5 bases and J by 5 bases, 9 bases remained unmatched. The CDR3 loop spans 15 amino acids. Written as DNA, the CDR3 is TGTGCCAGCAGCGCCCCGACAGGGACCCACAATGAGCAGTTCTTC. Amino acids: CASSAPTGTHNEQFF. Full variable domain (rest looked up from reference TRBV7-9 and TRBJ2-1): DTGVSQNPRHKITKRGQNVTFRCDPISEHNRLYWYRQTLGQGPEFLTYFQNEAQLEKSRLLSDRFSAERPKGSFSTLEIQRTEQGDSAMYLCASSAPTGTHNEQFFGPGTRLTVL.

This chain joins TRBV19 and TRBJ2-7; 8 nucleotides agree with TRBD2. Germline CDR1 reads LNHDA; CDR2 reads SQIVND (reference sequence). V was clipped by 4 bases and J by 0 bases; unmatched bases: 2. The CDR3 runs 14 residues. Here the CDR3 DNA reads TGTGCCAGTAGTACGACTAGCGTCTCCTACGAGCAGTACTTC. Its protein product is CASSTTSVSYEQYF. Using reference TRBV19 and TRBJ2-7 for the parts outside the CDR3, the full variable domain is DGGITQSPKYLFRKEGQNVTLSCEQNLNHDAMYWYRQDPGQGLRLIYYSQIVNDFQKGDIAEGYSVSREKKESFPLTVTSAQKNPTAFYLCASSTTSVSYEQYFGPGTRLTVT.

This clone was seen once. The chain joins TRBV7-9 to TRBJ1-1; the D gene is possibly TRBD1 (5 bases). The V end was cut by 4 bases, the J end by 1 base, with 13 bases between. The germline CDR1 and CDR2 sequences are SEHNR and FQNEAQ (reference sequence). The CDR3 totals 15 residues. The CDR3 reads CASSSPWTPNTEAFF. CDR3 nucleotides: TGTGCCAGCAGCTCCCCTTGGACACCGAACACTGAAGCTTTCTTT.

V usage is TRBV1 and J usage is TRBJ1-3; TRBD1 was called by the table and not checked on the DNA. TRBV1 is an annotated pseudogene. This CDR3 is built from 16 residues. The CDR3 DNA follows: TGCACCAGCAGCCAAGTCCACAGGGACTCTGGAAACACCATATATTTT. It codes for CTSSQVHRDSGNTIYF.

The CDR3 spells CASSYQFEAFF. CDR3 nucleotides: TGTGCCAGCAGCTACCAATTTGAAGCTTTCTTT. The chain recombines TRBV5-8 with TRBJ1-1; no firm D call. Trimming removed 3 bases from V and 7 bases from J, with 7 bases in between. Per the germline V gene, CDR1 is SGHTS and CDR2 is YDEGEE. This CDR3 is built from 11 residues.

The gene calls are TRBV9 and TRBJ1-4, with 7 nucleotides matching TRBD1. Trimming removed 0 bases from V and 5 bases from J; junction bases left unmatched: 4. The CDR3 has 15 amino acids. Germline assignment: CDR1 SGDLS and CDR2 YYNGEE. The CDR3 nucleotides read TGTGCCAGCAGCGTAGGAGGGACAGTGAATGAAAAACTGTTTTTT. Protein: CASSVGGTVNEKLFF.

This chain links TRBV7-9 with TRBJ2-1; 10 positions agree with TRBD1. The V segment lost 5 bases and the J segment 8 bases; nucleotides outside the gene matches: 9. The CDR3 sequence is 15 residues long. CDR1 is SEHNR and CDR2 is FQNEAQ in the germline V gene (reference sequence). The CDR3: CASSLGQGSTDEQFF. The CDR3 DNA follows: TGTGCCAGCAGCCTGGGACAGGGGTCGACCGATGAGCAGTTCTTC.

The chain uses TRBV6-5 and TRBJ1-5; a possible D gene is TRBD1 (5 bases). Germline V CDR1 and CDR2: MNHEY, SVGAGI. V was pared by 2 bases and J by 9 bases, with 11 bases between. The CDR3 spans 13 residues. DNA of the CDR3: TGTGCCAGCAGTTACACCGGCGGGGGGCCCCAGCATTTT. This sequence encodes CASSYTGGGPQHF.

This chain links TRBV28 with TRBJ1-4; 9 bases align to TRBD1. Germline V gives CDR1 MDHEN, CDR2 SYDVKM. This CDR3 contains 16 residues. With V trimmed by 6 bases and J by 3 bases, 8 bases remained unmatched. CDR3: CASSWGTGIANEKLFF. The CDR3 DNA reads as TGTGCCAGCAGCTGGGGGACAGGGATTGCTAATGAAAAACTGTTTTTT. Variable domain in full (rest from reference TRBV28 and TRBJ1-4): DVKVTQSSRYLVKRTGEKVFLECVQDMDHENMFWYRQDPGLGLRLIYFSYDVKMKEKGDIPEGYSVSREKKERFSLILESASTNQTSMYLCASSWGTGIANEKLFFGSGTQLSVL.

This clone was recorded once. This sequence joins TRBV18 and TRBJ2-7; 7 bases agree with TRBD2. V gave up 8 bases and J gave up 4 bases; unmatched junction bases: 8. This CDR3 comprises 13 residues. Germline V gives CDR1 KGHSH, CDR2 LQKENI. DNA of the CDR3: TGTGCCAGCCGCAGGGAGGGACGGTACGAGCAGTACTTC. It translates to CASRREGRYEQYF.